This T cell receptor beta chain was retrieved from a study of T cell responses to AZD1222 COVID-19 vaccine. The germline gives CDR1 LGHNA, CDR2 YSLEER. The V gene lost 1 base and the J gene lost 4 bases, with 8 bases spanning the gap. The CDR3 runs to 14 residues. This table comes from immunoSEQ multiplex PCR, and its TCRdb copy is limited to in-frame clones, with some not included. The table includes around 130,000 clones, 86% detected once. The sequenced sample was peripheral blood, obtained on day 0 of AZD1222 vaccination. This TCR came from an adult in good health. The chain recombines TRBV4-3 with TRBJ1-5; tentatively, D is TRBD1 (5 bases). As DNA, the CDR3 is TGCGCCAGCAGCCAAGGGCGGGGGAATCAGCCCCAGCATTTT. Translation gives CASSQGRGNQPQHF.